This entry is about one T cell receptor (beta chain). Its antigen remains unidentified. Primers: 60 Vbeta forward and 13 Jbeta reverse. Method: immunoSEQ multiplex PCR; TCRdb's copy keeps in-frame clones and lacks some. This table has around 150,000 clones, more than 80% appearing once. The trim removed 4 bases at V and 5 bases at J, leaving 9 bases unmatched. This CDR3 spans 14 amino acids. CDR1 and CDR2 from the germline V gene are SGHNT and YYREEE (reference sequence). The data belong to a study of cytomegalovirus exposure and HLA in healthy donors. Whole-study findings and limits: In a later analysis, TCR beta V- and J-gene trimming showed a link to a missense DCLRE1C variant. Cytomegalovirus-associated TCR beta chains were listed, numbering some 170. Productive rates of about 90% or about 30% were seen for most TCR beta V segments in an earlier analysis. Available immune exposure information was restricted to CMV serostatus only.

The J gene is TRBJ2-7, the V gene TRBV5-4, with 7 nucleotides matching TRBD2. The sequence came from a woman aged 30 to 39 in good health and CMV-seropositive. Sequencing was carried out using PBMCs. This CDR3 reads CASSRIGGGNEQYF. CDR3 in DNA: TGTGCCAGCAGCCGCATTGGGGGGGGGAACGAGCAGTACTTC.